The entry below describes one T cell receptor (beta chain). These data originate in a study of blood T cell repertoires in COVID-19. Across the study: Researchers got acute and convalescent COVID-19 samples from the United States, Italy and Spain. Sources were T cells, B-cell-depleted T cells, or PBMCs; the material itself was cDNA or gDNA.

TCRdb keeps only in-frame clones here, not all; method: immunoSEQ multiplex PCR. The table lists 250,000 to 350,000 clones, roughly 90% of them singletons, with over 2% in the top ten. V gave up 0 bases and J gave up 5 bases, with 12 bases separating them. Germline CDR1 is KGHDR and CDR2 is SFDVKD. The CDR3 consists of 15 residues. The chain employs TRBV24-1 and TRBJ2-5; tentatively, D is TRBD2 (6 bases). The receptor was isolated from a woman aged 50 to 60 who had recovered from COVID-19. The sequenced sample consisted of peripheral blood. CDR3 sequence reads: CATSDLFGGAETQYF. The CDR3 nucleotides are TGTGCCACCAGTGATTTGTTCGGAGGGGCCGAGACCCAGTACTTC.